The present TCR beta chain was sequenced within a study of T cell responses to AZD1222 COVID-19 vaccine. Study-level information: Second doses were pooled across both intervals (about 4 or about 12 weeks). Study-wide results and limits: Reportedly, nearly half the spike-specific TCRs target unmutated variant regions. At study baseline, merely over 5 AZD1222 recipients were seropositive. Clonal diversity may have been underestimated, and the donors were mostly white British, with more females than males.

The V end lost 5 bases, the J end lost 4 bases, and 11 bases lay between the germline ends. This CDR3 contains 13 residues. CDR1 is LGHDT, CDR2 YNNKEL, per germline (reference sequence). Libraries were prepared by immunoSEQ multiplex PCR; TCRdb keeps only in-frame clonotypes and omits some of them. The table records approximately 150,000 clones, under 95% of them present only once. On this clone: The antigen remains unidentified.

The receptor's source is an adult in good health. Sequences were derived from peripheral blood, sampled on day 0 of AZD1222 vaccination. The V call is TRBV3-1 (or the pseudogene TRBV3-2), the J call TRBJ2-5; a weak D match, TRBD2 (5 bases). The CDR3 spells CASSRLAVETQYF. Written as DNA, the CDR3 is TGTGCCAGCAGCAGGCTAGCTGTAGAGACCCAGTACTTC.